This passage covers 32 T cell receptor beta chains from one sample sequenced in a study of blood T cell repertoires in COVID-19. Measured with immunoSEQ multiplex PCR; TCRdb has only the in-frame clones, and not every one. The table has under 200,000 clones, around 86% seen once; the top ten hold 0.99%. Sample: peripheral blood. The receptors here all came from a man between 18 and 29 years old with acute or convalescent COVID-19.

The V call is TRBV30, the J call TRBJ1-2; possibly TRBD1 for D (5 bases). CDR3 size: 12 residues. The germline V and J ends were trimmed by 8 bases and 4 bases, with 14 bases remaining between them. The V gene's germline CDR1 is GTSNPN and CDR2 SVGIG (reference sequence). In nucleotides, the CDR3 is TGTGCCGGGGAACCAACAGGCTATGGCTACACCTTC. As protein: CAGEPTGYGYTF.

This clone was observed a single time. This chain connects TRBV28 to TRBJ1-1; the match to TRBD1 covers 12 bases. Looked up from germline, CDR1 is MDHEN and CDR2 is SYDVKM. The CDR3 length is 15 residues. J gave up 4 bases and V 6 bases, and 6 bases lay outside the gene matches. The CDR3 loop reads CASRPGTGGFTEAFF. CDR3 in DNA: TGTGCCAGCAGACCTGGGACAGGGGGCTTCACTGAAGCTTTCTTT.

This chain uses TRBV4-1 with TRBJ1-1; D unclear. Between the trimmed V and J ends, which lost 5 bases and 0 bases, there was a span of 7 bases. This CDR3 is built from 13 residues. Germline CDR1 reads MGHRA; CDR2 reads YSYEKL. The CDR3 reads CASSYSLNTEAFF. The CDR3 DNA reads TGCGCCAGCAGCTATTCGTTGAACACTGAAGCTTTCTTT.

This clone was seen only a few times. The CDR3 DNA follows: TGTGCCAGCAGCCTCTGGGGGGGGTCCTACAATGAGCAGTTCTTC. This gives the protein CASSLWGGSYNEQFF. The chain has TRBV7-6 and TRBJ2-1; 7 bases align to TRBD2. V trimming: 5 bases; J trimming: 1 base; junction bases outside the gene matches: 5. Germline CDR1 reads SGHVS; CDR2 reads FNYEAQ. The CDR3 runs to 15 residues.

J is TRBJ2-7 and V is TRBV6-5; D ambiguous. Trimming removed 2 bases at V and 6 bases at J, with 11 bases between. The V gene's germline CDR1 is MNHEY and CDR2 SVGAGI. The CDR3 loop spans 13 amino acids. The CDR3 here is CASSYVRMSEQYF. DNA of the CDR3: TGTGCCAGCAGTTACGTTAGAATGAGCGAGCAGTACTTC.

This clone was counted a single time. The chain carries TRBV12-5 and TRBJ2-4; 12 positions match TRBD2. Trimming removed 3 bases from V and 9 bases from J; junction bases left unmatched: 18. Germline CDR1 reads LGHNT; CDR2 reads FRNRAP. This CDR3 contains 19 residues. CDR3 amino acids: CASGFRLTSGGQGEGIQYF. The CDR3 bases are TGTGCTAGTGGTTTTCGTTTGACTAGCGGGGGCCAAGGGGAGGGCATTCAGTACTTC.

This rearrangement joins TRBV10-3 to TRBJ1-2; 7 bases agree with TRBD1. Germline values: CDR1 ENHRY, CDR2 SYGVKD. The CDR3 is made up of 12 amino acids. Losses at the gene ends were 3 bases for V and 5 bases for J; bases not matched to a gene: 0. CDR3 sequence reads: CAISEQGYGYTF. For the CDR3, the DNA is TGTGCCATCAGTGAACAGGGGTATGGCTACACCTTC.

The chain has TRBV12-3 or TRBV12-4 and TRBJ2-5, with a possible D match to TRBD1 (6 bases). V dropped 7 bases and J dropped 4 bases, with 13 bases sitting between them. The CDR3 is 13 amino acids. For the CDR3, the DNA is TGTGCCAGCACCTCAGGGGTCGGAGAGACCCAGTACTTC. Protein: CASTSGVGETQYF.

The V call is TRBV3-1 (or the pseudogene TRBV3-2), the J call TRBJ2-3; 8 bases fit TRBD2. Germline lookup yields CDR1 LGHDT and CDR2 YNNKEL (reference sequence). The CDR3 consists of 16 residues. J lost 2 bases, V lost 8 bases, and 12 bases had no gene match. The CDR3 reads CASSRIAGSVTDTQYF. CDR3 DNA sequence: TGTGCCAGCTCCCGAATAGCGGGGTCTGTCACAGATACGCAGTATTTT.

The rearrangement joins TRBV2 to TRBJ2-1, with a tentative D call TRBD2 (5 bases). Germline V CDR1 and CDR2: SNHLY, FYNNEI. This CDR3 comprises 15 residues. With 5 bases removed from V and 2 bases from J, the gap between germline ends came to 13 bases. CDR3 nucleotide sequence: TGTGCCAGCAGTCCTGGGCTCGGGGCCTACAATGAGCAGTTCTTC. Translation: CASSPGLGAYNEQFF.

V and J are TRBV19 and TRBJ1-6; D is uncertain. The germline V gene has CDR1 LNHDA and CDR2 SQIVND (reference sequence). The CDR3 contains 15 residues. V lost 11 bases and J 3 bases, leaving 17 bases between the germline ends. CDR3 region: CAVREYGFYNSPLHF. The CDR3 nucleotides are TGTGCCGTAAGGGAGTACGGCTTCTATAATTCACCCCTCCACTTT.

The rearrangement links TRBV2 to TRBJ1-4; D uncertain. The V gene's germline CDR1 is SNHLY and CDR2 FYNNEI. The length of the CDR3 is 16 residues. Trimming shortened V by 1 base and J by 4 bases, and 13 bases separated the two germline ends. CDR3 sequence (DNA): TGTGCCAGCAGTGAAGGACCGGGAAGGGATAATGAAAAACTGTTTTTT. Protein sequence: CASSEGPGRDNEKLFF.

The chain is built from TRBV6-1 and TRBJ1-5, with no clear D. Germline CDR1 is MNHNS and CDR2 is SASEGT. V was trimmed by 1 base and J by 6 bases, leaving 10 bases between them. The CDR3 loop spans 14 amino acids. The CDR3 DNA is TGTGCCAGCAGTGAAGACCCCGGGTCTCAGCCCCAGCATTTT. Its protein product is CASSEDPGSQPQHF.

This sequence joins TRBV30 and TRBJ1-4; possible D gene TRBD1, 6 bases. Trimming shortened V by 8 bases and J by 0 bases, and 10 bases separated the two germline ends. The CDR3 spans 13 residues. Germline CDR1 is GTSNPN and CDR2 is SVGIG (reference sequence). DNA for the CDR3: TGTGCCATTAGACAGGCAACTAATGAAAAACTGTTTTTT. Translation gives CAIRQATNEKLFF.

A single count supports this clone. The gene calls are TRBV9 and TRBJ2-2; D is perhaps TRBD2 (6 bases). The V gene's germline CDR1 is SGDLS and CDR2 YYNGEE. This CDR3 is 14 amino acids long. Deletions cut 2 bases from V and 4 bases from J, with 9 bases between. DNA for the CDR3: TGTGCCAGCAGCGTCCACGGGAGCACCGGGGAGCTGTTTTTT. Translating gives CASSVHGSTGELFF.

Only one count was recorded for this clone. V usage is TRBV5-1 and J usage is TRBJ1-2; TRBD1 matches 8 bases. V was clipped by 0 bases and J by 5 bases; unmatched bases: 6. Germline CDR1 reads SGHRS; CDR2 reads YFSETQ. The CDR3 has 15 residues. DNA of the CDR3: TGCGCCAGCAGCTTGGGGCCAGGGGGCGGGTATGGCTACACCTTC. Residues: CASSLGPGGGYGYTF.

This sequence joins TRBV5-8 and TRBJ2-2; TRBD1 might be the D (6 bases). The CDR3 extends over 13 amino acids. The ends were cut back, 4 bases at V and 6 bases at J, with 10 bases in the middle. CDR1 and CDR2 (germline): SGHTS, YDEGEE. The CDR3 loop reads CASSRGGAGELFF. Written as DNA, the CDR3 is TGTGCCAGCAGCCGAGGGGGTGCCGGGGAGCTGTTTTTT.

The genes are TRBV7-2 and TRBJ2-2; D possibly corresponds to TRBD2 (6 bases). The CDR3 has 18 residues. V lost 2 bases and J 2 bases, leaving 18 bases between the germline ends. CDR1 SGHTA and CDR2 FQGNSA come from the germline V gene. The CDR3 sequence: CASSLKFSGVVNTGELFF. CDR3 nucleotides: TGTGCCAGCAGCTTAAAGTTTTCGGGGGTAGTAAACACCGGGGAGCTGTTTTTT.

The chain is built from TRBV16 and TRBJ2-5; D is unclear. CDR3 size: 16 residues. Per the germline V gene, CDR1 is KGHSY and CDR2 is FQNENV. Trimming shortened V by 0 bases and J by 5 bases, and 16 bases separated the two germline ends. Here the CDR3 reads CASSQSAVGSRETQYF. The CDR3 DNA reads as TGTGCCAGCAGCCAATCCGCAGTAGGTAGCCGGGAGACCCAGTACTTC.

The V and J genes are TRBV25-1 and TRBJ2-3, with D unclear. Trimming pared 3 bases from V and 5 bases from J, leaving 9 bases between. CDR1 and CDR2 from the germline V gene are MGHDK and SYGVNS. This CDR3 has 13 amino acids. The chain's CDR3 is CASSDYERDTQYF. CDR3 coding DNA: TGTGCCAGCAGTGACTATGAACGAGATACGCAGTATTTT.

The chain is built from TRBV7-9 and TRBJ1-2; 7 bases are a match to TRBD1. Looked up from germline, CDR1 is SEHNR and CDR2 is FQNEAQ (reference sequence). This CDR3 is built from 17 residues. V dropped 1 base and J dropped 4; count of bases not matched to a gene: 12. CDR3 residues: CASSLGGTADLSYGYTF. The CDR3 region has the DNA TGTGCCAGCAGCTTAGGGGGGACAGCGGACCTGAGCTATGGCTACACCTTC.

The V and J genes are TRBV20-1 and TRBJ1-1; D not certain. The CDR3 is made up of 14 amino acids. The V and J ends lost 3 bases and 0 bases respectively, with 11 bases between them. CDR1 DFQATT and CDR2 SNEGSKA come from the germline V gene (reference sequence). The CDR3 here is CSASGQFMNTEAFF. CDR3 nucleotide sequence: TGCAGTGCTAGTGGTCAGTTCATGAACACTGAAGCTTTCTTT.

Only one count was recorded for this clone. V is TRBV2 and J is TRBJ1-3, with 8 bases fitting TRBD1. Germline-derived CDR1 and CDR2 are SNHLY and FYNNEI. The ends lost 10 bases at V and 4 bases at J; junction bases unmatched: 9. The CDR3 is 14 amino acids. CDR3 amino acids: CATNSDRGGNTIYF. As DNA, the CDR3 is TGTGCCACCAACTCCGACAGGGGAGGAAACACCATATATTTT.

This clone came up once. The chain joins TRBV28 to TRBJ2-1, with 13 bases identical to TRBD2. CDR1 is MDHEN and CDR2 is SYDVKM in the germline V gene. CDR3 size: 17 residues. Trimming cost V 3 bases and J 2 bases; bases outside gene matches: 4. DNA for the CDR3: TGTGCCAGCAGTTTCCCCACTAGCGGGGGGGCCTACAATGAGCAGTTCTTC. Translating it yields CASSFPTSGGAYNEQFF.

There are a few counts of this clone. The genes are TRBV6-6 and TRBJ2-1, with 8 bases aligning to TRBD2. Losses at the gene ends were 6 bases for V and 9 bases for J; bases not matched to a gene: 4. CDR1 is MNHNY and CDR2 is SVGAGI in the germline V gene (reference sequence). The length of the CDR3 is 12 residues. CDR3 sequence: CASSGGEREQFF. DNA for the CDR3: TGTGCCAGCAGCGGGGGGGAACGTGAGCAGTTCTTC.

This sequence joins TRBV7-8 and TRBJ2-2, with TRBD2 matching over 7 bases. Per the germline V gene, CDR1 is SGHVS and CDR2 is FQNEAQ. V was pared by 5 bases and J by 6 bases, with 3 bases of the junction left unmatched. The CDR3 has 13 residues. CDR3 region: CASSKAGSGELFF. The CDR3, as DNA: TGTGCCAGCAGCAAAGCGGGATCCGGGGAGCTGTTTTTT. Full variable domain (outside the CDR3, taken from reference TRBV7-8 and TRBJ2-2): GAGVSQSPRYKVAKRGQDVALRCDPISGHVSLFWYQQALGQGPEFLTYFQNEAQLDKSGLPSDRFFAERPEGSVSTLKIQRTQQEDSAVYLCASSKAGSGELFFGEGSRLTVL.

V and J are TRBV19 and TRBJ1-2; TRBD1 agrees at 8 bases. The CDR3 loop spans 18 amino acids. Germline CDR1 reads LNHDA; CDR2 reads SQIVND (reference sequence). V dropped 5 bases and J dropped 3; count of bases not matched to a gene: 17. CDR3 nucleotides: TGTGCCAGTAGTCCCGGACAGGGAAGGCTCCTAGCGTACTATGGCTACACCTTC. Translation: CASSPGQGRLLAYYGYTF. The whole variable domain, filled in from reference TRBV19 and TRBJ1-2, reads DGGITQSPKYLFRKEGQNVTLSCEQNLNHDAMYWYRQDPGQGLRLIYYSQIVNDFQKGDIAEGYSVSREKKESFPLTVTSAQKNPTAFYLCASSPGQGRLLAYYGYTFGSGTRLTVV.

Here the CDR3 reads CASSRGQGFGATNEKLFF. CDR3 bases: TGTGCCAGCAGTCGGGGACAGGGTTTTGGAGCAACTAATGAAAAACTGTTTTTT. The chain combines TRBV6-6 with TRBJ1-4; 9 bases match TRBD1. Germline CDR1 and CDR2: MNHNY and SVGAGI (reference sequence). The J segment lost 0 bases and the V segment lost 5 bases, leaving 10 bases of the junction unmatched. This CDR3 is 18 amino acids long.

CDR3 amino acids: CASSQFGGSYNEQFF. Written as DNA, the CDR3 is TGTGCCAGCAGCCAGTTCGGGGGCTCCTACAATGAGCAGTTCTTC. The chain uses TRBV5-8 and TRBJ2-1; maybe TRBD2 (6 bases). Germline loops: CDR1 SGHTS, CDR2 YDEGEE. The CDR3 runs to 15 residues. The ends were cut back, 4 bases at V and 0 bases at J, with 11 bases in the middle.

CDR3 nucleotide sequence: TGCAGTGCTAGTTCCGGGACAGGGCATGGCTACACCTTC. It encodes CSASSGTGHGYTF. The V and J genes are TRBV20-1 and TRBJ1-2; TRBD1 matches at 9 bases. CDR3 length: 13 residues. Germline V lookup: CDR1 DFQATT, CDR2 SNEGSKA (reference sequence). The junction had 5 bases not matched to a gene; V was cut back by 3 bases and J by 6 bases.

This rearrangement joins TRBV6-5 to TRBJ1-2; D call uncertain. The CDR3 totals 16 residues. V lost 0 bases to trimming and J lost 8 bases, with 19 bases between them. Germline CDR1 MNHEY, CDR2 SVGAGI. CDR3 sequence: CASSYSGRTRVGGYTF. Here the CDR3 DNA reads TGTGCCAGCAGTTACTCGGGAAGGACGAGGGTCGGCGGCTACACCTTC.

The genes are TRBV27 and TRBJ1-1, with 9 bases identical to TRBD1. The CDR3 has 15 residues. Germline CDR1 reads MNHEY; CDR2 reads SMNVEV (reference sequence). The V gene end was trimmed by 3 bases and the J gene end by 3 bases; junction bases not matched to a gene: 5. The CDR3 loop is CASSLTGTGYTEAFF. The CDR3 coding sequence is TGTGCCAGCAGTTTGACAGGGACAGGGTACACTGAAGCTTTCTTT.